The 15 T cell receptor beta chains below come from one sample, sequenced in a study of CXCR3-negative and CXCR3-positive naive CD8 T cells. Points from the study as a whole: CXCR3-expressing naive cells carried TRB CDR3s more hydrophobic than those of CXCR3-negative naive cells.

The antigens these receptors bind are not known. Preparation of TRB cDNA libraries relied on 5' RACE carrying UMI labels. TCRdb reprocessed the 5' RACE reads; each CDR3 protein has one entry and no DNA is given. In all, the sample yields over 95,000 distinct CDR3 sequences. Sequences were obtained from naive CXCR3+ CD8+ T cells from blood. Noted subset: CD45RO-CCR7+CD27+CD95- naive CD8+ T cells expressing CXCR3 (TNR3+). The source of these receptors is a human donor in good health. Some clones in this sample may be carry-over from other donors' samples.

This sequence joins TRBV20-1 and TRBJ2-3; TCRdb names TRBD2, which stays unverified in the absence of DNA. Per germline, CDR1 DFQATT and CDR2 SNEGSKA (reference sequence). This CDR3 is 15 amino acids long. CDR3 in amino acids: CSAGSADKSTDTQYF.

This chain uses TRBV7-9 with TRBJ2-7. This CDR3 has 14 residues. From germline, CDR1 is SEHNR and CDR2 FQNEAQ (reference sequence). The CDR3 loop is CASSLVDTTYEQYF.

The chain is built from TRBV7-3 and TRBJ1-1; the D call from TCRdb, TRBD1, cannot be confirmed without DNA. The CDR3 consists of 13 residues. Per the germline V gene, CDR1 is SGHTA and CDR2 is FQGTGA. Here the CDR3 reads CASSLKGYTEAFF.

The rearrangement uses TRBV4-1 and TRBJ1-2. The length of the CDR3 is 16 residues. From germline, CDR1 is MGHRA and CDR2 YSYEKL. The CDR3 loop is CASSQEAGAIRDGYTF.

V is TRBV19 and J is TRBJ2-7. CDR1 and CDR2 (germline): LNHDA, SQIVND (reference sequence). The CDR3 has 15 amino acids. CDR3 loop: CASSMRTSGGYEQYF. Full variable domain (rest looked up from reference TRBV19 and TRBJ2-7): DGGITQSPKYLFRKEGQNVTLSCEQNLNHDAMYWYRQDPGQGLRLIYYSQIVNDFQKGDIAEGYSVSREKKESFPLTVTSAQKNPTAFYLCASSMRTSGGYEQYFGPGTRLTVT.

The rearrangement links TRBV6-5 to TRBJ2-1; lacking DNA, the TRBD2 call made by TCRdb goes unchecked. From germline, CDR1 is MNHEY and CDR2 SVGAGI. The CDR3 contains 14 residues. The CDR3 protein is CASSPHGLVGEQFF.

The chain is built from TRBV19 and TRBJ1-2. The CDR3 totals 15 residues. The germline V gene has CDR1 LNHDA and CDR2 SQIVND (reference sequence). CDR3 region: CASSFLPVPMYGYTF.

The chain joins TRBV7-8 to TRBJ2-5; there is no DNA to check the TCRdb D call of TRBD1. Germline V gives CDR1 SGHVS, CDR2 FQNEAQ. The CDR3 has 15 residues. The CDR3 loop is CASSSPPGPSETQYF.

The chain uses TRBV5-1 and TRBJ2-5; TCRdb returns TRBD1, unconfirmable since there is no DNA. The CDR3 runs 13 residues. Germline values: CDR1 SGHRS, CDR2 YFSETQ. CDR3 sequence: CASSGGQDETQYF.

The chain joins TRBV6-5 to TRBJ2-7; the TCRdb call, TRBD2, lacks DNA for checking. This CDR3 comprises 14 residues. From germline, CDR1 is MNHEY and CDR2 SVGAGI. The CDR3 reads CASSYGTSGYEQYF.

This rearrangement joins TRBV7-2 to TRBJ2-3. This CDR3 comprises 14 residues. The germline CDR1 and CDR2 sequences are SGHTA and FQGNSA. The CDR3 sequence: CASSPPSTTDTQYF.

This chain uses TRBV14 with TRBJ2-2; the TCRdb D gene call, TRBD2, has no DNA to confirm it. The germline CDR1 and CDR2 sequences are SGHDN and FVKESK. The CDR3 totals 17 residues. This CDR3 reads CASSRDWGSATTGELFF. Filled out from reference TRBV14 and TRBJ2-2, the complete variable domain reads EAGVTQFPSHSVIEKGQTVTLRCDPISGHDNLYWYRRVMGKEIKFLLHFVKESKQDESGMPNNRFLAERTGGTYSTLKVQPAELEDSGVYFCASSRDWGSATTGELFFGEGSRLTVL.

This rearrangement joins TRBV12-3 or TRBV12-4 to TRBJ2-3; the D call from TCRdb, TRBD2, cannot be confirmed without DNA. The length of the CDR3 is 15 residues. CDR3 in amino acids: CASSLAAGSTDTQYF.

The genes are TRBV7-6 and TRBJ2-2; TCRdb outputs TRBD2, but without DNA this stays unchecked. The CDR3 totals 19 residues. Germline loops: CDR1 SGHVS, CDR2 FNYEAQ. The CDR3 region is CASSLRVKYEGLDTGELFF. The complete variable domain, with remaining parts taken from reference TRBV7-6 and TRBJ2-2, reads GAGVSQSPRYKVTKRGQDVALRCDPISGHVSLYWYRQALGQGPEFLTYFNYEAQQDKSGLPNDRFSAERPEGSISTLTIQRTEQRDSAMYRCASSLRVKYEGLDTGELFFGEGSRLTVL.

This rearrangement joins TRBV7-8 to TRBJ2-5; checking the TCRdb D call of TRBD1 is not possible without DNA. The CDR3 spans 15 residues. The germline CDR1 and CDR2 sequences are SGHVS and FQNEAQ. CDR3 sequence: CASSLVDRRIETQYF.